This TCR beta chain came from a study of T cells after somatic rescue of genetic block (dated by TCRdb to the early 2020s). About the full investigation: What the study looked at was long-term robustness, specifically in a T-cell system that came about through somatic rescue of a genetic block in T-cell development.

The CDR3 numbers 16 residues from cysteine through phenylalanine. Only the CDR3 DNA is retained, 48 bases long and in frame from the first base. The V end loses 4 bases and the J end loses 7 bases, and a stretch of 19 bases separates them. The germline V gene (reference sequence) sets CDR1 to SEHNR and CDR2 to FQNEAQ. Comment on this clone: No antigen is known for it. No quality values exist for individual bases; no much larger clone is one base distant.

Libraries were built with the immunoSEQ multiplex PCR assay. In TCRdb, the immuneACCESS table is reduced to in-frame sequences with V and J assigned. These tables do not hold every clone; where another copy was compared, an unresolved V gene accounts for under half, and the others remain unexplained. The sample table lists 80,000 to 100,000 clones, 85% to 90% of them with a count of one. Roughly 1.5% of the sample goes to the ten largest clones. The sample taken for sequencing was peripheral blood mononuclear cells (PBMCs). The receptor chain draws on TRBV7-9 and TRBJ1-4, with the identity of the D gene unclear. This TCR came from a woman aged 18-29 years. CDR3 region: CASSSRLTAGFEKLFF. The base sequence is TGTGCCAGCAGCTCCCGTTTAACCGCGGGTTTTGAAAAACTGTTTTTT. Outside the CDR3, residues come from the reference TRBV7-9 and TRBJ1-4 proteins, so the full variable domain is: DTGVSQNPRHKITKRGQNVTFRCDPISEHNRLYWYRQTLGQGPEFLTYFQNEAQLEKSRLLSDRFSAERPKGSFSTLEIQRTEQGDSAMYLCASSSRLTAGFEKLFFGSGTQLSVL.